The TCR beta chain under discussion was sequenced for a study of blood T cell repertoires in COVID-19. Across the whole study: From T cells, B-cell-depleted T cells, or PBMCs came the material, which was cDNA or gDNA.

V was pared by 5 bases and J by 7 bases, with 5 bases of the junction left unmatched. This CDR3 region has 13 residues. CDR1 is SEHNR, CDR2 FQNEAQ, per germline (reference sequence). The repertoire was sequenced with immunoSEQ multiplex PCR; TCRdb's copy has only in-frame clones and lacks some. The data contain 88,000 or so clones, roughly three quarters of them singletons. This clone was seen a few times. This TCR was recovered from a human donor in a cohort sampled during active COVID-19. The sample consisted of peripheral blood. This sequence joins TRBV7-9 and TRBJ1-1, with 9 positions matching TRBD1. Here the CDR3 reads CASSPGTGLEAFF. The CDR3 DNA reads TGTGCCAGCAGCCCTGGGACAGGGCTTGAAGCTTTCTTT. Looking up the rest from reference TRBV7-9 and TRBJ1-1 gives the full variable domain: DTGVSQNPRHKITKRGQNVTFRCDPISEHNRLYWYRQTLGQGPEFLTYFQNEAQLEKSRLLSDRFSAERPKGSFSTLEIQRTEQGDSAMYLCASSPGTGLEAFFGQGTRLTVV.